Listed below are T cell receptor beta chains from one sample, sequenced in a study of breast tumors, draining lymph nodes, adjacent tissues. Via MiXCR, TCRdb re-called the multiplex PCR reads, giving one row per CDR3 protein. Here the sample spans about 270,000 distinct CDR3 sequences, 30% being singletons. Sequencing was performed on axillary lymph node tissue. These receptors all stem from a female donor with breast cancer. Some clones in this sample may be carry-over from other donors' samples. The CDR3 runs from the conserved cysteine through the conserved F or W. The order of the fields is J gene, D gene, clone size, V gene, CDR3 DNA, CDR3 protein. D genes are given only for firm matches. Size tells how often a clone was seen (once, few, many) or the class of an expanded clone, and some rows leave it out.

J: TRBJ2-3; D: .; size: many; V: TRBV25-1; DNA: TGTGCCAGCACAGGAGAGCCGGCAGATACGCAGTATTTT; CDR3: CASTGEPADTQYF
J: TRBJ2-3; D: TRBD1; size: many; V: TRBV24-1; DNA: TGTGCCACCAGTGAAGGACAGGGGGCTCTCATAGATACGCAGTATTTT; CDR3: CATSEGQGALIDTQYF
J: TRBJ2-1; D: TRBD1; size: many; V: TRBV19; DNA: TGTGCCAGTAGTGGTCCGGGACAGGGGTACAATGAGCAGTTCTTC; CDR3: CASSGPGQGYNEQFF
J: TRBJ1-4; D: TRBD1; size: many; V: TRBV7-8; DNA: TGTGCCAGCAGCTTAGAGGGGGCTGAAAAACTGTTTTTT; CDR3: CASSLEGAEKLFF
J: TRBJ1-1; D: .; size: .; V: TRBV5-8; DNA: TGTGCCAGCAGCTCGCCCGGACAGTTAATAATGAACACTGAAGCTTTCTTT; CDR3: CASSSPGQLIMNTEAFF
J: TRBJ2-7; D: .; size: many; V: TRBV5-1; DNA: TGCGCCAGCAGCTTACCGGGACAAGACTACGAGCAGTACTTC; CDR3: CASSLPGQDYEQYF
J: TRBJ2-7; D: TRBD1; size: many; V: TRBV5-6; DNA: TGTGCCAGCAGGGAAGGGACAGGGGGTGACGCCTACGAGCAGTACTTC; CDR3: CASREGTGGDAYEQYF
J: TRBJ1-3; D: .; size: .; V: TRBV19; DNA: TGTGCCAGTAGTATAAAGGGGGGAAACACCATATATTTT; CDR3: CASSIKGGNTIYF
J: TRBJ2-7; D: .; size: .; V: TRBV11-2; DNA: TGTGCCAGCAGTTCGCCGGCTAGCGAACCCTACGAGCAGTACTTC; CDR3: CASSSPASEPYEQYF
J: TRBJ2-7; D: TRBD2; size: .; V: TRBV5-5; DNA: TGTGCCAGCAGCTTGGTGTTCATCGGGGGGGTTTACGAGCAGTACTTC; CDR3: CASSLVFIGGVYEQYF
J: TRBJ1-1; D: TRBD1; size: .; V: TRBV7-9; DNA: TGTGCCAGCAGCGTTCCGGGACAGAAGAACACTGAAGCTTTCTTT; CDR3: CASSVPGQKNTEAFF
J: TRBJ2-2; D: TRBD2; size: once; V: TRBV9; DNA: TGTGCCAGCAGCGTAGGACTAGCGGGAGCTCCCGGCGGGGAGCTGTTTTTT; CDR3: CASSVGLAGAPGGELFF
J: TRBJ1-5; D: .; size: many; V: TRBV19; DNA: TGTGCCAGTAGTAACACCAGGAATCAGCCCCAGCATTTT; CDR3: CASSNTRNQPQHF
J: TRBJ2-2; D: TRBD2; size: many; V: TRBV20-1; DNA: TGCAGTGCTAGAAATGGACTAGCGGAAATCAAAGGGGACCCCGGGGAGCTGTTTTTT; CDR3: CSARNGLAEIKGDPGELFF
J: TRBJ2-3; D: TRBD2; size: .; V: TRBV29-1; DNA: TGCAGCGTTGAAGATCCGGGACTAGCGGGACGGACAGGTACGAAGTATTTT; CDR3: CSVEDPGLAGRTGTKYF
J: TRBJ2-7; D: TRBD2; size: .; V: TRBV19; DNA: TGTGCCAGTAGTACCTCCGGGACTAGCGGTTCCTACGAGCAGTACTTC; CDR3: CASSTSGTSGSYEQYF
J: TRBJ2-7; D: .; size: few; V: TRBV20-1; DNA: TGCAGTGCAGCCGACCCGGGGGAGCAGTCCTTC; CDR3: CSAADPGEQSF
J: TRBJ2-1; D: .; size: many; V: TRBV5-1; DNA: TGCGCCAGCAGCCCGGGGCGCCCAGGGGAGCAGTTCTTC; CDR3: CASSPGRPGEQFF
J: TRBJ2-5; D: TRBD1; size: many; V: TRBV6-6; DNA: TGTGCCAGCAGTTACCCCCGGGACAGGCAAGAGACCCAGTACTTC; CDR3: CASSYPRDRQETQYF
J: TRBJ2-7; D: .; size: .; V: TRBV20-1; DNA: TGCAGTGCCCAAAAGGCCGAGGATGAGGCCTCCTACGAGCAGTACTTC; CDR3: CSAQKAEDEASYEQYF
J: TRBJ2-1; D: TRBD2; size: .; V: TRBV7-2; DNA: TGTGCCAGCAACGTGGGCGGGAGTCACAATGAGCAGTTCTTC; CDR3: CASNVGGSHNEQFF
J: TRBJ1-2; D: TRBD1; size: .; V: TRBV30; DNA: TGTGCCTGGAGTGTATCGGGTCAGGGGGCCAGCTACACCTTC; CDR3: CAWSVSGQGASYTF
J: TRBJ2-1; D: TRBD2; size: many; V: TRBV7-6; DNA: TGTGCCAGCAGCTTGACTAGCGGGTGGAATGAGCAGTTCTTC; CDR3: CASSLTSGWNEQFF
J: TRBJ1-5; D: TRBD1; size: many; V: TRBV9; DNA: TGTGCCAGCAGCGACGGGACAGGGGGGAATCAGCCCCAGCATTTT; CDR3: CASSDGTGGNQPQHF
J: TRBJ1-2; D: .; size: few; V: TRBV27; DNA: TGTGCCAGCAGAGCACACCGGGATGGCTATGGCTACACCTTC; CDR3: CASRAHRDGYGYTF
J: TRBJ1-5; D: TRBD1; size: few; V: TRBV20-1; DNA: TGCAGTGCTAGAGCCATGAACAGGGGGGGGGGTAGTCAGCCCCAGCATTTT; CDR3: CSARAMNRGGGSQPQHF
J: TRBJ2-7; D: .; size: many; V: TRBV6-1; DNA: TGTGCCAGCAGTGAACTCGGGGATGCGCAGTACTTC; CDR3: CASSELGDAQYF
J: TRBJ1-5; D: .; size: few; V: TRBV6-1; DNA: TGTGCCAGCAAACCTTCCAGGGTCCCATCCGGGCCCCAGCATTTT; CDR3: CASKPSRVPSGPQHF
J: TRBJ2-1; D: .; size: .; V: TRBV27; DNA: TGTGCCAGCAGTTTATCGGCTGGCAATGAGCAGTTCTTC; CDR3: CASSLSAGNEQFF
J: TRBJ1-4; D: .; size: many; V: TRBV7-9; DNA: TGTGCCAGCAGTCCAGATGCATCCGGGGGCCAATTCGCCGGAAAACTGTTTTTT; CDR3: CASSPDASGGQFAGKLFF
J: TRBJ1-6; D: .; size: many; V: TRBV9; DNA: TGTGCCAGCAGCCGACAGCACTATAATTCACCCCTCCACTTT; CDR3: CASSRQHYNSPLHF
J: TRBJ1-4; D: .; size: .; V: TRBV19; DNA: TGTGCCAGTAGAATGGACTCGGCAACTAATGGAAAACTGTTTTTT; CDR3: CASRMDSATNGKLFF
J: TRBJ2-5; D: TRBD1; size: many; V: TRBV19; DNA: TGTGCCAGTAGTACCGGGACAGGGGGCGCAGAGACCCAGTACTTC; CDR3: CASSTGTGGAETQYF
J: TRBJ2-1; D: TRBD2; size: .; V: TRBV7-2; DNA: TGTGCCAGCAGCTTAGATGTAATGGCGGGAGCTGGTGACAATGAGCAGTTCTTC; CDR3: CASSLDVMAGAGDNEQFF
J: TRBJ2-3; D: .; size: many; V: TRBV20-1; DNA: TGCAGTGCTAGGGAGGGGGGGACAGATACGCAGTATTTT; CDR3: CSAREGGTDTQYF
J: TRBJ2-3; D: TRBD2; size: .; V: TRBV10-1; DNA: TGCGCCAGCAGTACCCTAGCGGGAAGGTCAGATACGCAGTATTTT; CDR3: CASSTLAGRSDTQYF